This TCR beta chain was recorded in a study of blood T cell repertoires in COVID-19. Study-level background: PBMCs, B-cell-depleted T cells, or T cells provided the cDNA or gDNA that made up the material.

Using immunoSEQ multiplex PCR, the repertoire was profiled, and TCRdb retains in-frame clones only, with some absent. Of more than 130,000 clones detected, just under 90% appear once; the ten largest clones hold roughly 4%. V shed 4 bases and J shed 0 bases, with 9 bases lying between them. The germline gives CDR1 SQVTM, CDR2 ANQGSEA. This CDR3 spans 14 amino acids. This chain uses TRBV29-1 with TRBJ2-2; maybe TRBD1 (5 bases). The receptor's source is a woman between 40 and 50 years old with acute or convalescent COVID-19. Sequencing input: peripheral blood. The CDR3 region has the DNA TGCAGCGTTGGACAGACCGCGAACACCGGGGAGCTGTTTTTT. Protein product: CSVGQTANTGELFF.